This T cell receptor beta chain comes out of a study of T cell responses to AZD1222 COVID-19 vaccine. TCRdb's copy holds only in-frame clones and misses some; the assay was immunoSEQ multiplex PCR. The sample shows under 95,000 clones, roughly 85% of them seen only once. As for this clone: Its specificity is unknown.

The study, taken as a whole, reports: In the spike-specific TCR repertoire, nearly half reportedly target unmutated variant regions. Spike-specific TCR depth and breadth grew after two AZD1222 doses.

The CDR3 has 16 residues. The germline V gene has CDR1 SGHRS and CDR2 YFSETQ. The V segment lost 3 bases and the J segment 4 bases; nucleotides outside the gene matches: 9. The specimen was peripheral blood, collected 28 days after the second AZD1222 dose. The chain combines TRBV5-1 with TRBJ2-3, with 9 bases identical to TRBD1. This TCR came from an adult who received the AZD1222 COVID-19 vaccine. CDR3 DNA: TGCGCCAGCAGCTGGGGAGACAGGGGGTTCGCAGATACGCAGTATTTT. Translated, it gives CASSWGDRGFADTQYF.